A selection of T cell receptor beta chains follows, all from one sample in a study of T cells in Graves' hyperthyroidism and ophthalmopathy. TCRdb itself ran the multiplex PCR reads through MiXCR, one entry per CDR3 protein. In the table there are about 200,000 distinct CDR3 sequences, roughly a sixth of which are singletons. The sequenced sample consisted of blood. These receptors all stem from a woman aged 50 to 60 with Graves' hyperthyroidism. CDR3s include the opening cysteine and the closing phenylalanine or tryptophan. Fields, in order: J gene, clone size, V gene, D gene, CDR3 protein, CDR3 DNA. D genes are given only for firm matches. The size of a clone is reported for some rows only, either as once, few or many, or as a class for expanded clones.

TRBJ1-1 | many | TRBV18 | - | CASSPFQDSVEAFF | TGTGCCAGCTCACCCTTCCAGGATTCAGTTGAAGCTTTCTTT
TRBJ2-7 | few | TRBV28 | TRBD1 | CASSLWDRAYEQYF | TGTGCCAGCAGTCTCTGGGACAGGGCCTACGAGCAGTACTTC
TRBJ2-2 | many | TRBV2 | - | CASSEVTGNTGELFF | TGTGCCAGCAGTGAAGTAACAGGAAACACCGGGGAGCTGTTTTTT
TRBJ2-1 | many | TRBV5-1 | TRBD2 | CASSSGGGVQNNEQFF | TGCGCCAGCAGCTCGGGGGGAGGGGTCCAGAACAATGAGCAGTTCTTC
TRBJ2-3 | many | TRBV12-3/TRBV12-4 | TRBD1 | CASSLWTGGTDTQYF | TGTGCCAGCAGTTTGTGGACAGGGGGAACAGATACGCAGTATTTT
TRBJ2-1 | many | TRBV10-3 | - | CAISALGLDNEQFF | TGTGCCATCAGTGCCTTGGGACTCGACAATGAGCAGTTCTTC
TRBJ2-2 | - | TRBV5-1 | TRBD2 | CASSLFQGQRGLFF | TGCGCCAGCAGCTTGTTTCAGGGCCAGCGGGGTTTGTTTTTT
TRBJ2-7 | many | TRBV20-1 | - | CSARDPTRVHEQYF | TGCAGTGCTAGGGACCCGACTAGGGTCCACGAGCAGTACTTC
TRBJ1-6 | few | TRBV13 | TRBD1 | CASSQLLGTVYNSPLHF | TGTGCCAGCAGCCAATTACTAGGGACAGTTTATAATTCACCCCTCCACTTT
TRBJ2-1 | many | TRBV7-8 | - | CASSLGLNMGNEQFF | TGTGCCAGCAGCTTAGGACTTAACATGGGCAATGAGCAGTTCTTC
TRBJ1-1 | - | TRBV12-3/TRBV12-4 | - | CAAALRGDTEAFF | TGTGCCGCCGCGCTTAGGGGGGACACTGAAGCTTTCTTT
TRBJ2-2 | few | TRBV4-2 | TRBD2 | CASSQPVAGVNTGELFF | TGTGCCAGCAGCCAGCCGGTTGCGGGAGTGAACACCGGGGAGCTGTTTTTT
TRBJ2-1 | many | TRBV3-1 | - | CASSPSRTPYNEQFF | TGTGCCAGCAGCCCATCCAGGACACCCTACAATGAGCAGTTCTTC
TRBJ2-2 | few | TRBV20-1 | - | CSARDFSEGGNTGELFF | TGCAGTGCTAGAGATTTTTCTGAGGGAGGAAACACCGGGGAGCTGTTTTTT
TRBJ2-1 | - | TRBV9 | - | CASSVDQSSYNEQFF | TGTGCCAGCAGCGTAGACCAGAGCTCCTACAATGAGCAGTTCTTC
TRBJ2-1 | few | TRBV28 | TRBD2 | CASSLLAGGSCNEQFF | TGTGCCAGCAGTTTATTGGCGGGAGGGTCCTGCAATGAGCAGTTCTTC
TRBJ1-1 | - | TRBV18 | - | CASSPRDRYTEAFF | TGTGCCAGCTCACCCCGGGACCGGTACACTGAAGCTTTCTTT
TRBJ1-1 | many | TRBV27 | - | CASSHGQTNTEAFF | TGTGCCAGCAGTCACGGACAGACGAACACTGAAGCTTTCTTT
TRBJ2-2 | - | TRBV7-7 | - | CASRPTHTGELFF | TGTGCTAGCAGGCCTACTCATACCGGGGAGCTGTTTTTT
TRBJ2-7 | - | TRBV5-8 | - | CASSLFRGLDEPYF | TGTGCCAGCAGCTTGTTCAGGGGCCTCGACGAGCCGTACTTC
TRBJ2-1 | many | TRBV20-1 | - | CSAIVWRLSSYNEQFF | TGCAGTGCTATAGTTTGGCGCCTGAGCTCCTACAATGAGCAGTTCTTC
TRBJ1-1 | many | TRBV6-1 | TRBD1 | CASSEAMQGGTEAFF | TGTGCCAGCAGTGAAGCGATGCAGGGGGGGACTGAAGCTTTCTTT
TRBJ2-3 | many | TRBV11-3 | - | CASSLGGTGTDTQYF | TGTGCCAGCAGCTTAGGGGGGACTGGCACAGATACGCAGTATTTT
TRBJ2-7 | many | TRBV12-3/TRBV12-4 | - | CASSDKPRYEQYF | TGTGCCAGCAGCGACAAACCCCGGTACGAGCAGTACTTC
TRBJ2-7 | many | TRBV7-9 | TRBD1 | CASNDQDRAYEQYF | TGTGCCAGCAACGACCAGGACAGGGCCTACGAGCAGTACTTC
TRBJ1-1 | - | TRBV24-1 | - | CATSDPNGGNTEAFF | TGTGCCACCAGTGACCCAAATGGGGGGAACACTGAAGCTTTCTTT
TRBJ1-1 | many | TRBV20-1 | TRBD1 | CSARDPRGPDTEAFF | TGCAGTGCTAGAGATCCCAGGGGGCCGGACACTGAAGCTTTCTTT
TRBJ2-1 | - | TRBV3-1 | TRBD2 | CASSHGLAGGPPSYNEQFF | TGTGCCAGCAGCCACGGACTAGCGGGAGGGCCACCCTCCTACAATGAGCAGTTCTTC
TRBJ2-1 | - | TRBV27 | - | CASIGGMDNEQFF | TGTGCCAGCATAGGGGGAATGGACAATGAGCAGTTCTTC
TRBJ1-6 | few | TRBV7-8 | - | CASSKGPDNSPLHF | TGTGCTAGTTCCAAGGGGCCCGATAATTCACCCCTCCACTTT
TRBJ1-3 | many | TRBV5-1 | - | CASSYGDSGNTIYF | TGCGCCAGCAGCTACGGGGACTCTGGAAACACCATATATTTT
TRBJ1-5 | many | TRBV28 | - | CASSLTAGGNQPQHF | TGTGCCAGCAGTTTAACGGCCGGGGGGAATCAGCCCCAGCATTTT
TRBJ1-1 | many | TRBV20-1 | - | CSARVSSSYTEAFF | TGCAGTGCTAGAGTTAGCAGTAGCTACACTGAAGCTTTCTTT
TRBJ2-7 | - | TRBV28 | TRBD2 | CASSSPAGIAGYEQYF | TGTGCCAGCAGTTCCCCCGCGGGGATAGCGGGGTACGAGCAGTACTTC
TRBJ2-1 | many | TRBV5-1 | TRBD2 | CASSPPGLAGGPSNEQFF | TGCGCCAGCAGCCCACCGGGACTAGCGGGAGGGCCTAGTAATGAGCAGTTCTTC
TRBJ2-5 | many | TRBV9 | TRBD2 | CASSVVGLAGGMDQETQYF | TGTGCCAGCAGCGTAGTGGGTCTAGCGGGAGGAATGGACCAAGAGACCCAGTACTTC
TRBJ2-1 | many | TRBV12-3/TRBV12-4 | - | CASTKAVKNEQFF | TGTGCCAGCACTAAGGCGGTGAAGAATGAGCAGTTCTTC
TRBJ1-1 | many | TRBV30 | - | CAWSVGNTEAFF | TGTGCCTGGAGTGTTGGGAACACTGAAGCTTTCTTT
TRBJ1-1 | many | TRBV6-5 | TRBD1 | CASSYAPDRDTEAFF | TGTGCCAGCAGTTATGCCCCTGACAGGGACACTGAAGCTTTCTTT
TRBJ1-1 | few | TRBV5-1 | - | CASSLPGGFTEAFF | TGCGCCAGCAGCTTGCCCGGGGGCTTCACTGAAGCTTTCTTT
TRBJ1-3 | many | TRBV12-3/TRBV12-4 | - | CASSRGLGRLSGNTIYF | TGTGCCAGCAGTCGGGGCCTGGGCAGACTCTCTGGAAACACCATATATTTT
TRBJ2-3 | - | TRBV6-1 | - | CASSETPATEDTQYF | TGTGCCAGCAGTGAGACTCCCGCGACCGAAGATACGCAGTATTTT
TRBJ2-2 | - | TRBV7-3 | - | CASSQPGPMNTGELFF | TGTGCCAGCAGCCAACCGGGACCGATGAACACCGGGGAGCTGTTTTTT
TRBJ1-4 | - | TRBV5-1 | - | CASSFYPFRLSRGEKLFF | TGCGCCAGCAGCTTCTACCCGTTCAGACTTTCGCGCGGGGAAAAACTGTTTTTT
TRBJ2-7 | - | TRBV7-9 | TRBD1 | CASRETGTGEVETFNEQYF | TGTGCCAGCAGGGAAACCGGGACAGGGGAAGTCGAAACGTTCAATGAGCAGTACTTC
TRBJ1-1 | many | TRBV2 | - | CASSDGVGTEAFF | TGTGCCAGCAGTGACGGCGTAGGCACTGAAGCTTTCTTT
TRBJ2-1 | many | TRBV6-1 | - | CASRPTLGAHEQFF | TGTGCCAGCAGACCCACACTAGGGGCCCATGAGCAGTTCTTC
TRBJ2-1 | - | TRBV27 | - | CASRLRGAQEQFF | TGTGCCAGCAGGCTTAGGGGGGCGCAAGAGCAGTTCTTC
TRBJ2-3 | - | TRBV11-2 | - | CASKRGSDTDTQYF | TGTGCCAGCAAGAGGGGTTCGGACACAGATACGCAGTATTTT
TRBJ2-6 | - | TRBV13 | TRBD1 | CASSLRGQGWPGANVLTF | TGTGCCAGCAGCCTACGAGGACAGGGTTGGCCTGGGGCCAACGTCCTGACTTTC
TRBJ2-3 | many | TRBV10-3 | TRBD2 | CAIMSGRGTDTQYF | TGTGCCATCATGAGCGGGAGAGGCACAGATACGCAGTATTTT
TRBJ2-5 | many | TRBV28 | TRBD2 | CASVREGETQYF | TGTGCCAGCGTCCGGGAGGGAGAGACCCAGTACTTC
TRBJ2-1 | many | TRBV12-3/TRBV12-4 | TRBD1 | CASSPRQGRGRYYNEQFF | TGTGCCAGCAGTCCGAGACAGGGGCGCGGGCGATACTACAATGAGCAGTTCTTC
TRBJ2-2 | - | TRBV7-3 | - | CASSLSRGGSTGELFF | TGTGCCAGCAGCTTATCTCGTGGGGGGAGCACCGGGGAGCTGTTTTTT
TRBJ2-7 | - | TRBV18 | - | CASSPQGYYEQYF | TGTGCCAGCTCACCTCAGGGTTACTACGAGCAGTACTTC
TRBJ2-5 | - | TRBV6-5 | TRBD2 | CASSYPLNSGSGEETQYF | TGTGCCAGCAGTTACCCCCTTAACTCGGGTAGCGGGGAAGAGACCCAGTACTTC
TRBJ1-5 | - | TRBV29-1 | - | CSGGVWTTSNQPQHF | TGCAGCGGCGGAGTATGGACAACTAGCAATCAGCCCCAGCATTTT
TRBJ2-2 | - | TRBV11-2 | - | CASSFLQDTGELFF | TGTGCCAGCAGCTTTCTTCAGGACACCGGGGAGCTGTTTTTT
TRBJ2-7 | once | TRBV24-1 | - | CATSDPGSGTHYEQYF | TGTGCCACCAGTGATCCCGGCAGCGGAACTCACTACGAGCAGTACTTC
TRBJ1-2 | many | TRBV20-1 | - | CSAPPPGTIDGYTF | TGCAGTGCTCCACCACCCGGGACCATAGATGGCTACACCTTC